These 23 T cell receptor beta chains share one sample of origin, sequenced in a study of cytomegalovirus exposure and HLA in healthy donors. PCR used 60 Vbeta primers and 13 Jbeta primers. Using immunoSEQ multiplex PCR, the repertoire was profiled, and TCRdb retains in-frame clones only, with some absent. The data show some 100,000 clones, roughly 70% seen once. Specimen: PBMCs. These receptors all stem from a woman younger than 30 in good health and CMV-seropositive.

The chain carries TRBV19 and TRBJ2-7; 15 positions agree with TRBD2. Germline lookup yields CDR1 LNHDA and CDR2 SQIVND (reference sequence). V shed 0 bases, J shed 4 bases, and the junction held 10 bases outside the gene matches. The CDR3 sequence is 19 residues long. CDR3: CASSIDWTYGTSGRYEQYF. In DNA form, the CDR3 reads TGTGCCAGTAGTATAGACTGGACCTACGGGACTAGCGGGAGGTACGAGCAGTACTTC.

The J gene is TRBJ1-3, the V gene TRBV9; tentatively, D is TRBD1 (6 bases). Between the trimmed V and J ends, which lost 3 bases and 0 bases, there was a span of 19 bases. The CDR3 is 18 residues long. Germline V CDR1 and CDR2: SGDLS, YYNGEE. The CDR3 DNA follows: TGTGCCAGCAGCGGCCGCAGGTGGGACACGGGCTCTGGAAACACCATATATTTT. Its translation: CASSGRRWDTGSGNTIYF.

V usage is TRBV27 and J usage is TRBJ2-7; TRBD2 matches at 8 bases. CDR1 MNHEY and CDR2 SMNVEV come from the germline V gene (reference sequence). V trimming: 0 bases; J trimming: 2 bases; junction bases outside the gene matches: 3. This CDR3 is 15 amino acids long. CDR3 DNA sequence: TGTGCCAGCAGTTTATCCGGACTAGCTACCTACGAGCAGTACTTC. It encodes CASSLSGLATYEQYF.

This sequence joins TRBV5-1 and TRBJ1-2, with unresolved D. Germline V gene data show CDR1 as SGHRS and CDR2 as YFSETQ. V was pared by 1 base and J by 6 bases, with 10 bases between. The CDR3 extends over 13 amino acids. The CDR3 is CASSLSGGDGYTF. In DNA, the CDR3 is TGCGCCAGCAGCTTGTCCGGAGGAGATGGCTACACCTTC.

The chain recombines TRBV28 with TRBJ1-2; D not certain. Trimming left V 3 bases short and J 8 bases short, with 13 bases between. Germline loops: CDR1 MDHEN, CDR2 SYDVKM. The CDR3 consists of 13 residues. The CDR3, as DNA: TGTGCCAGCAGTTTCCCAGGAAAATACGGCTACACCTTC. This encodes CASSFPGKYGYTF.

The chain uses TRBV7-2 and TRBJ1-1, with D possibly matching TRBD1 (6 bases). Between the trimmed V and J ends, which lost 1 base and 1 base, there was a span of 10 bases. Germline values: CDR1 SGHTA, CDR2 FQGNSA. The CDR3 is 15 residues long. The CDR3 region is CASSLVRTANTEAFF. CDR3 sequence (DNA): TGTGCCAGCAGCTTAGTTCGGACAGCGAACACTGAAGCTTTCTTT.

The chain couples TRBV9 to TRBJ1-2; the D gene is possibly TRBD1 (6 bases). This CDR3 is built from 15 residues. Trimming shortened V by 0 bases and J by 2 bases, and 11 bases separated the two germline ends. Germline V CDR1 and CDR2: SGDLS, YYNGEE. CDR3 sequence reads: CASSVGVDRNYGYTF. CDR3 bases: TGTGCCAGCAGCGTAGGGGTCGACAGGAACTATGGCTACACCTTC.

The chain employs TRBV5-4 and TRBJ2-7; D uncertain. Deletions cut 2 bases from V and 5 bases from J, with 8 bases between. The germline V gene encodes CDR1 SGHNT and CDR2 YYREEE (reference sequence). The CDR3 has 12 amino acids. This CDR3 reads CASSFRENEQYF. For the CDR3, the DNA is TGTGCCAGCAGCTTCCGAGAGAACGAGCAGTACTTC.

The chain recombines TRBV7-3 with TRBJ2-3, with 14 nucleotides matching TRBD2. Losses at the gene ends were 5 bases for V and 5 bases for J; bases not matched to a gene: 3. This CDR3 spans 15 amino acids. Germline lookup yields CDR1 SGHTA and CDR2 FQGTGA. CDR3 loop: CASSQGTSGRDTQYF. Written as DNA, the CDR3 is TGTGCCAGCAGCCAGGGGACTAGCGGGAGAGATACGCAGTATTTT.

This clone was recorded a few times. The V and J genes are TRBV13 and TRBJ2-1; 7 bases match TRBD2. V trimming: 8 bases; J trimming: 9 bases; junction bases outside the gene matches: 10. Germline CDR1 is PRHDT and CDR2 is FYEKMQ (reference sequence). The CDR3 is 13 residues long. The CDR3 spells CASSSTGGPEQFF. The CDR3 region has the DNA TGTGCCAGCTCCTCCACGGGGGGTCCTGAGCAGTTCTTC.

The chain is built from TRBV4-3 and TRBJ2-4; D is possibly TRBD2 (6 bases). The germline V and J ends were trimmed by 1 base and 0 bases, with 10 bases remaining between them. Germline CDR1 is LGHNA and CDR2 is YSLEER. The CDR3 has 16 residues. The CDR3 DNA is TGCGCCAGCAGCCAAGGAAGCGGGCTAGCCAAAAACATTCAGTACTTC. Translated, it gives CASSQGSGLAKNIQYF.

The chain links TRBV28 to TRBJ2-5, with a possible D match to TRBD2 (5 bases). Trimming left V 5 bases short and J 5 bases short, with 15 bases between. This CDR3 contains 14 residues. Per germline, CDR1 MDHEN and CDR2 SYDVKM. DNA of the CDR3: TGTGCCAGCAGTCCCCCGGGATCGGGGGAGACCCAGTACTTC. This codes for CASSPPGSGETQYF.

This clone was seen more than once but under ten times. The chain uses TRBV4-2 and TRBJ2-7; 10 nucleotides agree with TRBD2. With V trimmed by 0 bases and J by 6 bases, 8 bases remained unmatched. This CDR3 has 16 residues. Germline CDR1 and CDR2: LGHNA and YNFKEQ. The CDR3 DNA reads TGTGCCAGCAGCCAAGATACTAGCGGGGCCCCTTCCGAGCAGTACTTC. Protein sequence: CASSQDTSGAPSEQYF.

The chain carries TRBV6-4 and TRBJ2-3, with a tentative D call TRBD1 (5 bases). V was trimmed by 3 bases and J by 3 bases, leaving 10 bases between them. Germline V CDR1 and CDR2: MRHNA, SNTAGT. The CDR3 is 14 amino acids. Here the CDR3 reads CASSEGQGTDTQYF. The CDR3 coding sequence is TGTGCCAGCAGTGAAGGGCAGGGAACAGATACGCAGTATTTT.

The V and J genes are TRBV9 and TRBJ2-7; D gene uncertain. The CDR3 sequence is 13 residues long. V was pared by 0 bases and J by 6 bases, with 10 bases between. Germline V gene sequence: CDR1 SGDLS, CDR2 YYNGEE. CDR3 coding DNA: TGTGCCAGCAGCGTAGGTACTACGGGCGAGCAGTACTTC. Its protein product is CASSVGTTGEQYF. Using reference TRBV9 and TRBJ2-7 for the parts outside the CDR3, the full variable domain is DSGVTQTPKHLITATGQRVTLRCSPRSGDLSVYWYQQSLDQGLQFLIQYYNGEERAKGNILERFSAQQFPDLHSELNLSSLELGDSALYFCASSVGTTGEQYFGPGTRLTVT.

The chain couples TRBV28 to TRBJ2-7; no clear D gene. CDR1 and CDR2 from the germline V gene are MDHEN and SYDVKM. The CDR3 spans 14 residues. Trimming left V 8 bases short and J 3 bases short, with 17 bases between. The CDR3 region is CASRNLSRYYEQYF. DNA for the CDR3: TGTGCCAGCCGAAACCTGTCGCGGTACTACGAGCAGTACTTC.

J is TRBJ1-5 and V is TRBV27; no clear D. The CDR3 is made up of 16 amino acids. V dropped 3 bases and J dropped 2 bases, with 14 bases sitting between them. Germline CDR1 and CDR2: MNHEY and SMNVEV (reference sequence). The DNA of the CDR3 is TGTGCCAGCAGTTTGGTGACTCATCTTGGCAATCAGCCCCAGCATTTT. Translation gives CASSLVTHLGNQPQHF.

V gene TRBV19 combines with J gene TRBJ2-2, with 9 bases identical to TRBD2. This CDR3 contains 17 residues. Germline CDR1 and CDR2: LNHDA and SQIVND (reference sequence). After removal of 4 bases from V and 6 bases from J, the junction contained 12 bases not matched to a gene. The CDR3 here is CASSTIAGALIPGELFF. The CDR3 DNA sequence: TGTGCCAGTAGTACAATAGCGGGAGCCCTGATACCCGGGGAGCTGTTTTTT.

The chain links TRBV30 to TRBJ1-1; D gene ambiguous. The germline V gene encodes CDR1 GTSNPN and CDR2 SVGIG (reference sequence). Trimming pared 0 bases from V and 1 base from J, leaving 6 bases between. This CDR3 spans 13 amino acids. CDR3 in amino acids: CAWSVLKNTEAFF. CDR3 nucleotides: TGTGCCTGGAGTGTACTGAAGAACACTGAAGCTTTCTTT.

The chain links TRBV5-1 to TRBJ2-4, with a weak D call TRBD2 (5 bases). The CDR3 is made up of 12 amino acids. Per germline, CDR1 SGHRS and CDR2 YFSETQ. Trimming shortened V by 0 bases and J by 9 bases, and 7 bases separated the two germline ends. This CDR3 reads CASSLAGVIQYF. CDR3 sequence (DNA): TGCGCCAGCAGCTTGGCCGGGGTCATTCAGTACTTC.

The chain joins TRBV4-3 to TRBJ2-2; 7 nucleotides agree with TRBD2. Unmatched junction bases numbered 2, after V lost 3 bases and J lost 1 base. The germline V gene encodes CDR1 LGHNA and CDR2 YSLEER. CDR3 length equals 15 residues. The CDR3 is CASSQGLLNTGELFF. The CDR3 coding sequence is TGCGCCAGCAGCCAGGGACTATTGAACACCGGGGAGCTGTTTTTT.

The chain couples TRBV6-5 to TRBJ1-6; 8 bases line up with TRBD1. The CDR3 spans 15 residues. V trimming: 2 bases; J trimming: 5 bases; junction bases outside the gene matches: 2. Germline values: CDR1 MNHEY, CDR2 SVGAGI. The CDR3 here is CASSYDRGNNSPLHF. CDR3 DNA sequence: TGTGCCAGCAGTTACGACAGGGGTAATAATTCACCCCTCCACTTT.

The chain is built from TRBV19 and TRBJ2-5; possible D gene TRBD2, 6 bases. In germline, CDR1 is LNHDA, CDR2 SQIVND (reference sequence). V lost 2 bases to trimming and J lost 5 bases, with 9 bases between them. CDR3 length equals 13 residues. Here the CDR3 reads CASSISSEETQYF. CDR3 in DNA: TGTGCCAGTAGTATATCTAGCGAGGAGACCCAGTACTTC.